This T cell receptor (beta chain) emerged from a study of T cells in Graves' hyperthyroidism and ophthalmopathy. Findings and limits, study-wide: Blood also held most thyroid clonotypes expanded beyond 0.001.

Turning to this clonotype: The antigen is undetermined.

The V and J ends lost 4 bases and 4 bases, in that order; junction bases with no gene match: 11. The CDR3 contains 17 residues. Germline loops: CDR1 SGHKS, CDR2 YYEKEE (reference sequence). Hyperthyroidism of Graves' type that showed no ophthalmopathy progression within 18 months was stable. Pregnant or lactating patients were excluded, as were those with uncontrolled infection or other autoimmune disease. Amplification targeted TCR beta CDR3 regions from RNA transcripts. Initially, a first-round RT-PCR of the TCR CDR3 employed the HTBI primer set. TCRdb processed the multiplex PCR reads anew with MiXCR; each CDR3 protein has one entry. The table lists 550,000 to 800,000 distinct CDR3 sequences, about a sixth of them singletons.

This TCR was sampled from a man younger than 30 with Graves' hyperthyroidism. The chain couples TRBV5-5 to TRBJ2-2, with 9 bases identical to TRBD2. The sequenced sample was blood. CDR3 residues: CASSDVRLAATTGELFF. The CDR3 region has the DNA TGTGCCAGCAGCGATGTTAGACTAGCGGCAACCACCGGGGAGCTGTTTTTT.